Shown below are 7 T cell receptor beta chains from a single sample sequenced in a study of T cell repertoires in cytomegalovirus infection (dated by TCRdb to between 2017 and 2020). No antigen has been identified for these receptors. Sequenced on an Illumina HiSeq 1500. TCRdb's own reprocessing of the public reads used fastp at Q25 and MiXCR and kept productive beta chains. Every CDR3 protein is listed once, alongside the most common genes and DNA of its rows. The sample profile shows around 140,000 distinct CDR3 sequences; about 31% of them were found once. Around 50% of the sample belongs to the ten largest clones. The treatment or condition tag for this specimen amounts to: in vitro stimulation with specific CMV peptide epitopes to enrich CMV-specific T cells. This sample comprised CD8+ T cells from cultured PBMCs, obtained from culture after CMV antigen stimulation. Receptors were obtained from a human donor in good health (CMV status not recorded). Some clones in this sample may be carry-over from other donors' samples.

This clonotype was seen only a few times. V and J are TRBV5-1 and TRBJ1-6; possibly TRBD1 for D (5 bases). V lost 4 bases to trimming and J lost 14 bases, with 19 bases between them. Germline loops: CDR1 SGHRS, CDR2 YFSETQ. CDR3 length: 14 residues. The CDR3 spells CASSTAVGVQALHF. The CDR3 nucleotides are TGCGCCAGCAGCACCGCGGTGGGGGTACAAGCCCTCCACTTT.

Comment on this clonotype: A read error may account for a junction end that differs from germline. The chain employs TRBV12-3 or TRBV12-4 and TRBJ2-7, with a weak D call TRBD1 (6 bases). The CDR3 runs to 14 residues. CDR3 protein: CANSLNNRDYEQYF. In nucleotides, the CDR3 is TGTGCCAACAGTTTAAATAACAGGGACTACGAGCAGTACTTC.

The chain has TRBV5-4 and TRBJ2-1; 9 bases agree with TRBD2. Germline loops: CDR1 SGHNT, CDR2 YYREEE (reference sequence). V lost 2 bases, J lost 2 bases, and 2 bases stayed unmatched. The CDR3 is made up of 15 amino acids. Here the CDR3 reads CASSFLAGTYNEQFF. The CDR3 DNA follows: TGTGCCAGCAGCTTTCTAGCGGGGACCTACAATGAGCAGTTCTTC.

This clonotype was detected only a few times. CDR3 in DNA: TGCGCCAGCAGCCGCGCAGACCGATCGGGGGGCCGTGACATTCAGTACTTC. It translates to CASSRADRSGGRDIQYF. The chain combines TRBV4-1 with TRBJ2-4; possible D gene TRBD2, 7 bases. Germline V gene data show CDR1 as MGHRA and CDR2 as YSYEKL. This CDR3 spans 17 amino acids. V lost 4 bases to trimming and J lost 8 bases, with 24 bases between them.

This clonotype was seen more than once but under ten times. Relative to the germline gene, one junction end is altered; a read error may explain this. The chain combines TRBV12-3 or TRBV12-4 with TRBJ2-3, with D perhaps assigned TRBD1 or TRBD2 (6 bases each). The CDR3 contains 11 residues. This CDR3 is CASSQGGSGDF. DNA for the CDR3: TGTGCCAGCAGCCAAGGGGGGTCCGGGGATTTT.

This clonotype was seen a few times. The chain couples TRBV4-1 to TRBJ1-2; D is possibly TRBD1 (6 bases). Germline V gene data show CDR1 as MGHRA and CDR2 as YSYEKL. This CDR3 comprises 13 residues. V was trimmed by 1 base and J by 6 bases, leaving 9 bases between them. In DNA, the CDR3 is TGCGCCAGCAGCCAAGTGAGGGGGGATGGCTACACCTTC. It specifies CASSQVRGDGYTF.

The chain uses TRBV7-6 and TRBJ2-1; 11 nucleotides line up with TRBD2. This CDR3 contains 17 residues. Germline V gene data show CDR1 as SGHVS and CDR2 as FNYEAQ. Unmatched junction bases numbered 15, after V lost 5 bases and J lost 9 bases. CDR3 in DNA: TGTGCCAGCAGCCCTCGTTTAGCGGGGGGGGGGGGAGGTGAGCAGTTCTTC. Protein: CASSPRLAGGGGGEQFF.